The rows below give T cell receptor beta chains drawn from one sample of a study of cytomegalovirus exposure and HLA in healthy donors. Assay: immunoSEQ multiplex PCR; the TCRdb copy retains only in-frame clones and omits some. The sample has about 140,000 clones, 80% seen once. What was sequenced was PBMCs. The receptor set was obtained from a man aged 35-49 years in good health and CMV-seronegative. Both conserved end residues are part of each CDR3. The order of the fields is CDR3 DNA, CDR3 protein, clone size, J gene, V gene, D gene. D genes are given only for firm matches. Clone size appears in some rows only: once, few, many, or a class for an expanded clone.

TGCGCCAGCAGTAACAGGGGGCAGAACACCGGGGAGCTGTTTTTT CASSNRGQNTGELFF - TRBJ2-2 TRBV10-1 TRBD1
TGTGCCACCAGCCCCTGGAGAGGGAATTCACCCCTCCACTTT CATSPWRGNSPLHF - TRBJ1-6 TRBV15 -
TGCGCCAGCAGCACCGGACAGCGGAACACCGGGGAGCTGTTTTTT CASSTGQRNTGELFF - TRBJ2-2 TRBV5-1 -
TGCGCCAGCCGGCAGGGCACAGATACGCAGTATTTT CASRQGTDTQYF - TRBJ2-3 TRBV5-1 -
TGTGCCAGCAGCCCCGACAGGACCTCTGGAAACACCATATATTTT CASSPDRTSGNTIYF - TRBJ1-3 TRBV6-5 -
TGTGCCAGTAGTGGGCAGACGGTGAACACTGAAGCTTTCTTT CASSGQTVNTEAFF - TRBJ1-1 TRBV19 -
TGCGCCAGCAGCTTGGTGTCAGGTCAAAACACCGGGGAGCTGTTTTTT CASSLVSGQNTGELFF - TRBJ2-2 TRBV5-1 -
TGTGCCAGCAGCGCCTGGACAGGCTTTGAGTACGAGCAGTACTTC CASSAWTGFEYEQYF - TRBJ2-7 TRBV7-3 TRBD1
TGTGCCAGCAGATCCGAGTTGACAGGGGGCGACTATGGCTACACCTTC CASRSELTGGDYGYTF few TRBJ1-2 TRBV5-6 TRBD1
TGTGCCAGCAGTTATGTACCCGTGGCAGGGCGTGACGAGCAGTACTTC CASSYVPVAGRDEQYF - TRBJ2-7 TRBV27 -
TGTGCCTGGAGCGATACGCCGTCAGCGGGGCGAGAGCAGTACTTC CAWSDTPSAGREQYF - TRBJ2-7 TRBV30 TRBD2
TGTGCCAGCAGCTTGGGGGGAGGAATTAATTTGCCGCAGTTCTTC CASSLGGGINLPQFF - TRBJ2-1 TRBV7-8 -
TGTGCCTGGAGTAGGGGCATTGATCAGCCCCAGCATTTT CAWSRGIDQPQHF - TRBJ1-5 TRBV30 -
TGTGCAGCAGGGACAGGGGGACAAGAGACCCAGTACTTC CAAGTGGQETQYF - TRBJ2-5 TRBV30 TRBD1
TGTGCCCGAGGACACCTCTCTGGAAACACCATATATTTT CARGHLSGNTIYF - TRBJ1-3 TRBV30 -
TGCGCCAGCAGCCAAGATCCGGCGGGGGGCGGGACCGGGGAGCTGTTTTTT CASSQDPAGGGTGELFF - TRBJ2-2 TRBV4-3 TRBD2